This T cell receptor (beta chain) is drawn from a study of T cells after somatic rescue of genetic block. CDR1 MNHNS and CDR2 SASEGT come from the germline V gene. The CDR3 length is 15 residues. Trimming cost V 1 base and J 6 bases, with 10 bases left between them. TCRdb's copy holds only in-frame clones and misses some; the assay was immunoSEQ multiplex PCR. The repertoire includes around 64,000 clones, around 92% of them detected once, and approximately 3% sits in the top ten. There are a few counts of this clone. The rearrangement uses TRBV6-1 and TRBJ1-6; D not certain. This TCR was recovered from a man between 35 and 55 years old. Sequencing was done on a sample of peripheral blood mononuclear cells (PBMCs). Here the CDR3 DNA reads TGTGCCAGCAGTGAAGTTACGGGTACTAATTCACCCCTCCACTTT. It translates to CASSEVTGTNSPLHF.